This T cell receptor (beta chain) was retrieved from a study of siplizumab effects on memory and regulatory T cells. Overall study results and limits: The majority of clones, roughly 80-95% of proliferating CD4+ or CD8+ clones, lacked an assignable naive or memory phenotype. Sequences that were alloreactive and traceable to unstimulated CD4+ memory cells were significantly reduced by siplizumab. Both greater diversity than memory cells and a major contribution to the alloresponse seemed to characterize naive T cells. Tracing alloreactive clones into unstimulated subsets worked for only a minor fraction of them.

Clones were sequenced by immunoSEQ multiplex PCR, and TCRdb holds only the in-frame ones, with some missing. This sample has roughly 100,000 clones; around 93% occur once, and the top ten carry approximately 0.3%. With regard to this clone: The antigen is undetermined.

Between the trimmed V and J ends, which lost 6 bases and 8 bases, there was a span of 19 bases. Germline V CDR1 and CDR2: MNHEY, SVGAGI. The CDR3 extends over 14 amino acids. The chain carries TRBV6-5 and TRBJ1-2; D possibly corresponds to TRBD1 (6 bases). Material for sequencing was CD4+ T cells sorted from blood. The source of this sequence is a human donor in good health. CDR3 bases: TGTGCCAGCAGCTTCCGGACAGACCTGTCCGGCTACACCTTC. It translates to CASSFRTDLSGYTF.